This TCR beta chain was documented in a study of blood T cell repertoires in COVID-19. This CDR3 spans 17 amino acids. The germline V gene has CDR1 SGHAT and CDR2 FQNNGV. V shed 5 bases, J shed 4 bases, and the junction held 14 bases outside the gene matches. TCRdb's copy holds only in-frame clones and misses some; the assay was immunoSEQ multiplex PCR. This table has approximately 200,000 clones, around 90% appearing once. The receptor was isolated from a woman in her twenties or thirties who had recovered from COVID-19. The sample was PBMCs or T cells enriched from blood (not recorded which). The chain uses TRBV11-2 and TRBJ1-1, with TRBD1 matching 9 bases. CDR3 amino acids: CASSLLHAGTGSTEAFF. The CDR3 nucleotides are TGTGCCAGCAGCCTCCTACACGCCGGGACAGGGAGCACTGAAGCTTTCTTT.